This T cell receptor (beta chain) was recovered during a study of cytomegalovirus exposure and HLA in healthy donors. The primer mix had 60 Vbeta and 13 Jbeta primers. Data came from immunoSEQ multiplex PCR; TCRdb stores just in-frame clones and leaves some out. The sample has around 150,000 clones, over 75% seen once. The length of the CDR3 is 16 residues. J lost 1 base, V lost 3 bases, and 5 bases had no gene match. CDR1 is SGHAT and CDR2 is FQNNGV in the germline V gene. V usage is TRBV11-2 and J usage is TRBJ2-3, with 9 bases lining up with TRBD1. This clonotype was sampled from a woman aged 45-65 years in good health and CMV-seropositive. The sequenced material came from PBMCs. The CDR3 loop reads CASSFLGQGGTDTQYF. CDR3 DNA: TGTGCCAGCAGCTTTCTGGGACAGGGAGGCACAGATACGCAGTATTTT.